This TCR beta chain emerged from a study of blood T cell repertoires in COVID-19. Study summary: T cells, B-cell-depleted T cells, or PBMCs provided the cDNA or gDNA that served as material.

Germline V gene data show CDR1 as SQVTM and CDR2 as ANQGSEA. The CDR3 is 17 amino acids. The trim removed 4 bases at V and 3 bases at J, leaving 10 bases unmatched. Per the authors' pipeline: Estimates of nucleated cell counts were drawn from the amplification of reference gene primers. TCRdb's table, derived via immunoSEQ multiplex PCR, lists solely in-frame clones and lacks some. V and J calls and clone size follow that table, whereas D and trimming were derived from the DNA. This sample has approximately 75,000 clones, with approximately 88% found just once. The sequenced sample consisted of peripheral blood. The receptor comes from a man aged 50 to 59 with acute or convalescent COVID-19. The chain recombines TRBV29-1 with TRBJ2-3; 13 bases fit TRBD2. The CDR3 is CSVGGLAGSSFTDTQYF. CDR3 sequence (DNA): TGCAGCGTTGGGGGACTAGCGGGGTCCAGCTTTACAGATACGCAGTATTTT.